These 27 T cell receptor beta chains came from one sample sequenced in a study of beta chain features in type 1 diabetes. The sequenced template was cDNA made from the entire isolated RNA. Produced via immunoSEQ multiplex PCR; TCRdb's table is partial and in-frame only. The top ten clones hold more than 1% of a sample with about 300,000 clones, approximately 8.1% of them seen once. The sample consisted of central memory CD4+ T cells from blood. These receptors all stem from a woman under 30 in good health.

This clone was found a few times. J is TRBJ2-1 and V is TRBV7-9, with D possibly matching TRBD1 (6 bases). V dropped 3 bases and J dropped 5 bases, with 20 bases sitting between them. Germline V gene sequence: CDR1 SEHNR, CDR2 FQNEAQ (reference sequence). The CDR3 totals 17 residues. The CDR3 protein is CASSLVTGRLSHNEQFF. CDR3 DNA sequence: TGTGCCAGCAGCTTGGTGACAGGCCGCCTCTCGCACAATGAGCAGTTCTTC.

This clone was picked up a small number of times. This chain connects TRBV15 to TRBJ1-2; maybe TRBD1 (6 bases). CDR1 and CDR2 (germline): LNHNV, YYDKDF (reference sequence). This CDR3 comprises 13 residues. The germline V and J ends were trimmed by 8 bases and 4 bases, with 14 bases remaining between them. Here the CDR3 reads CATGKGTLYGYTF. The CDR3 DNA is TGTGCCACCGGAAAGGGGACACTCTATGGCTACACCTTC. Full variable domain (missing parts from reference TRBV15 and TRBJ1-2): DAMVIQNPRYQVTQFGKPVTLSCSQTLNHNVMYWYQQKSSQAPKLLFHYYDKDFNNEADTPDNFQSRRPNTSFCFLDIRSPGLGDTAMYLCATGKGTLYGYTFGSGTRLTVV.

The chain carries TRBV4-3 and TRBJ2-5, with TRBD2 matching 9 bases. Germline CDR1 is LGHNA and CDR2 is YSLEER. V lost 1 base, J lost 4 bases, and 7 bases stayed unmatched. This CDR3 spans 16 amino acids. The CDR3 region has the DNA TGCGCCAGCAGCCAAGTCGGCCTAGCGGGACGAGAGACCCAGTACTTC. Its protein is CASSQVGLAGRETQYF.

This clone was counted a few times. The chain combines TRBV30 with TRBJ1-1; D is undetermined. Germline CDR1 is GTSNPN and CDR2 is SVGIG (reference sequence). The CDR3 loop spans 12 amino acids. V was clipped by 4 bases and J by 5 bases, with 11 bases between them. The CDR3 protein is CAWTLVGTEAFF. CDR3 in DNA: TGTGCCTGGACCCTCGTTGGGACTGAAGCTTTCTTT.

This clone occurred many times. The CDR3 protein is CASNGVSVGTDTQYF. In DNA form, the CDR3 reads TGTGCCAGCAACGGGGTCTCTGTGGGCACAGATACGCAGTATTTT. The gene calls are TRBV28 and TRBJ2-3, with D perhaps matching TRBD2 (5 bases). V was clipped by 7 bases and J by 1 base, with 15 bases between them. Germline-derived CDR1 and CDR2 are MDHEN and SYDVKM. This CDR3 has 15 amino acids.

This clone was found a few times. V usage is TRBV29-1 and J usage is TRBJ2-1; 7 bases agree with TRBD2. The trim removed 6 bases at V and 8 bases at J, leaving 10 bases unmatched. Germline assignment: CDR1 SQVTM and CDR2 ANQGSEA. The CDR3 runs to 13 residues. The CDR3 DNA reads TGCAGCGTGGGGGGGAGAGGCAGCGATGAGCAGTTCTTC. It is translated as CSVGGRGSDEQFF.

This clone has more than one count but fewer than ten. This sequence joins TRBV5-1 and TRBJ2-7; 8 nucleotides agree with TRBD1. V lost 8 bases and J lost 3; bases outside the gene matches: 10. The CDR3 consists of 14 residues. Looked up from germline, CDR1 is SGHRS and CDR2 is YFSETQ. In DNA, the CDR3 is TGCGCCAGTCGTCCCGGGGGACAGGACTACGAGCAGTACTTC. Its translation: CASRPGGQDYEQYF.

The chain is built from TRBV7-9 and TRBJ1-1; 10 bases fit TRBD1. With 5 bases clipped from V and 6 bases from J, the junction kept 9 bases outside the gene matches. This CDR3 has 15 residues. The germline V gene has CDR1 SEHNR and CDR2 FQNEAQ (reference sequence). CDR3 in DNA: TGTGCCAGCAGCCCCGACAGGGGGCGCGGCCCTGAAGCTTTCTTT. Amino acids: CASSPDRGRGPEAFF.

Worth noting for this clone: A much larger clone differs by one base, so this may be a read error. The CDR3 nucleotides read TGTGCCAGCAGCTTGGGACAGAACTATGGCTACACCTTC. Its protein is CASSLGQNYGYTF. This chain links TRBV5-8 with TRBJ1-2, with D possibly matching TRBD1 (5 bases). Trimming stripped 0 bases from V and 2 bases from J, with 5 bases between. Germline CDR1 SGHTS, CDR2 YDEGEE. This CDR3 region has 13 residues.

This clone was counted many times. The V gene is TRBV27, the J gene TRBJ1-6; D is ambiguous. CDR1 MNHEY and CDR2 SMNVEV come from the germline V gene (reference sequence). Trimming took 3 bases from V and 8 from J, leaving 8 bases between them. This CDR3 has 13 residues. Here the CDR3 reads CASSFDTDSPLHF. For the CDR3, the DNA is TGTGCCAGCAGTTTCGACACAGATTCACCCCTCCACTTT.

This clone was seen more than once but under ten times. V gene TRBV5-1 combines with J gene TRBJ2-5; no clear D. The CDR3 is 13 residues long. V lost 4 bases and J 3 bases, leaving 10 bases between the germline ends. In germline, CDR1 is SGHRS, CDR2 YFSETQ. CDR3 amino acids: CASSVQAEETQYF. CDR3 coding DNA: TGCGCCAGCAGCGTCCAGGCTGAAGAGACCCAGTACTTC.

This chain joins TRBV2 and TRBJ1-5, with D possibly matching TRBD1 (5 bases). CDR3 length: 15 amino acids. With 3 bases removed from V and 7 bases from J, the gap between germline ends came to 16 bases. Germline V gene sequence: CDR1 SNHLY, CDR2 FYNNEI. The CDR3 region has the DNA TGTGCCAGCAGTGACTCTGGGGGGGTAGGCCAGCCCCAGCATTTT. This translates into CASSDSGGVGQPQHF.

V usage is TRBV18 and J usage is TRBJ2-5; possible D gene TRBD1, 5 bases. CDR1 and CDR2 (germline): KGHSH, LQKENI. V lost 3 bases to trimming and J lost 2 bases, with 13 bases between them. This CDR3 contains 15 residues. In nucleotides, the CDR3 is TGTGCCAGCTCACCTGGGTTCCAGGGACAAGAGACCCAGTACTTC. Encoded protein: CASSPGFQGQETQYF. Full variable domain (missing parts from reference TRBV18 and TRBJ2-5): NAGVMQNPRHLVRRRGQEARLRCSPMKGHSHVYWYRQLPEEGLKFMVYLQKENIIDESGMPKERFSAEFPKEGPSILRIQQVVRGDSAAYFCASSPGFQGQETQYFGPGTRLLVL.

This clone has only a few counts. The chain couples TRBV6-5 to TRBJ1-6, with a tentative D call TRBD1 (5 bases). Between the trimmed V and J ends, which lost 0 bases and 6 bases, there was a span of 12 bases. The CDR3 is 16 residues long. Germline values: CDR1 MNHEY, CDR2 SVGAGI. Here the CDR3 DNA reads TGTGCCAGCAGTTACTCGATAGGGGCCTTTAATTCACCCCTCCACTTT. As protein: CASSYSIGAFNSPLHF.

This clone was recorded a few times. The rearrangement uses TRBV28 and TRBJ1-2, with no clear D. V was trimmed by 4 bases and J by 8 bases, leaving 11 bases between them. The CDR3 consists of 12 residues. From germline, CDR1 is MDHEN and CDR2 SYDVKM. The CDR3 spells CASSSSPRGYTF. The CDR3 DNA reads as TGTGCCAGCAGTTCGTCCCCAAGGGGCTACACCTTC.

Many counts were recorded for this clone. This chain uses TRBV14 with TRBJ1-1, with 9 bases lining up with TRBD1. CDR1 SGHDN and CDR2 FVKESK come from the germline V gene. The V and J ends lost 2 bases and 12 bases, in that order; junction bases with no gene match: 10. The CDR3 runs 14 residues. The DNA of the CDR3 is TGTGCCAGCAGCCAACACGGGACAGGGAAGACACCTTTCTTT. It yields the protein CASSQHGTGKTPFF.

The rearrangement uses TRBV6-6 and TRBJ2-2; TRBD1 aligns across 7 bases. V lost 6 bases and J lost 7; bases outside the gene matches: 11. The germline V gene encodes CDR1 MNHNY and CDR2 SVGAGI (reference sequence). CDR3 length: 15 amino acids. CDR3 loop: CASRIARQGGGELFF. CDR3 coding DNA: TGTGCCAGCAGAATCGCCCGACAGGGCGGCGGGGAGCTGTTTTTT.

The chain uses TRBV7-2 and TRBJ2-5; D may be TRBD2 (5 bases). CDR3 length: 16 residues. Germline V gene lookup returns CDR1 SGHTA and CDR2 FQGNSA. Trimming removed 0 bases from V and 2 bases from J, with 13 bases in between. The CDR3 is CASSLAGDGRQETQYF. The CDR3 DNA reads as TGTGCCAGCAGCTTAGCGGGAGACGGACGGCAAGAGACCCAGTACTTC. Complete variable domain (other parts from reference TRBV7-2 and TRBJ2-5): GAGVSQSPSNKVTEKGKDVELRCDPISGHTALYWYRQSLGQGLEFLIYFQGNSAPDKSGLPSDRFSAERTGGSVSTLTIQRTQQEDSAVYLCASSLAGDGRQETQYFGPGTRLLVL.

The chain recombines TRBV27 with TRBJ2-6; perhaps TRBD2 as D (5 bases). Germline CDR1 and CDR2: MNHEY and SMNVEV (reference sequence). Trimming removed 2 bases at V and 1 base at J, with 15 bases between. There are 18 residues in the CDR3. CDR3 in DNA: TGTGCCAGCAGTTTAACCCGGGGATACCCTTCTGGGGCCAACGTCCTGACTTTC. It yields the protein CASSLTRGYPSGANVLTF.

The gene calls are TRBV14 and TRBJ2-1; possibly TRBD2 for D (5 bases). The CDR3 totals 16 residues. Trimming left V 1 base short and J 0 bases short, with 10 bases between. The V gene's germline CDR1 is SGHDN and CDR2 FVKESK. The CDR3: CASSQANRGSYNEQFF. The CDR3 DNA follows: TGTGCCAGCAGCCAAGCAAACCGGGGCTCCTACAATGAGCAGTTCTTC.

This clone was observed a few times. The rearrangement links TRBV5-6 to TRBJ2-5, with D hard to call. The V and J ends lost 6 bases and 1 base respectively, with 16 bases between them. The CDR3 is 15 residues long. CDR1 and CDR2 from the germline V gene are SGHDT and YYEEEE. CDR3 DNA: TGTGCCAGCACCCTGGATCAAGGATCCCAAGAGACCCAGTACTTC. Protein product: CASTLDQGSQETQYF.

The CDR3 spells CASSPPPGKGSPDTQYF. The CDR3, as DNA: TGTGCCAGCAGCCCACCCCCAGGGAAAGGGAGCCCAGATACGCAGTATTTT. The rearrangement links TRBV7-3 to TRBJ2-3; D tentatively reads TRBD1 or TRBD2 (5 bases each). Germline-derived CDR1 and CDR2 are SGHTA and FQGTGA. The CDR3 length is 17 residues. Trimming left V 5 bases short and J 4 bases short, with 22 bases between.

In its sample, this clone was seen a few times. The chain employs TRBV19 and TRBJ2-5; no firm D call. This CDR3 comprises 14 residues. V was clipped by 3 bases and J by 7 bases, with 15 bases between them. Germline values: CDR1 LNHDA, CDR2 SQIVND (reference sequence). CDR3 protein: CASSITQFYGTQYF. In nucleotides, the CDR3 is TGTGCCAGTAGTATCACGCAATTCTACGGGACCCAGTACTTC.

V is TRBV7-2 and J is TRBJ1-1, with D uncertain. V was shortened by 5 bases and J by 0 bases, with 10 bases between the two germline ends. Germline CDR1 and CDR2: SGHTA and FQGNSA. The CDR3 length is 14 residues. CDR3 DNA sequence: TGTGCCAGCAGCCTAGGGTCAGTGAACACTGAAGCTTTCTTT. It yields the protein CASSLGSVNTEAFF.

The rearrangement uses TRBV5-1 and TRBJ2-7, with a possible D match to TRBD1 (6 bases). V was cut by 4 bases and J by 3 bases, with 14 bases left in between. The germline V gene has CDR1 SGHRS and CDR2 YFSETQ. The CDR3 loop spans 14 amino acids. CDR3 loop: CASSQQGNLYEQYF. CDR3 bases: TGCGCCAGCAGCCAACAGGGAAACCTCTACGAGCAGTACTTC.

There are many counts of this clone. The rearrangement joins TRBV7-2 to TRBJ1-1; D not resolved. Germline V CDR1 and CDR2: SGHTA, FQGNSA. The CDR3 is made up of 13 amino acids. V was shortened by 3 bases and J by 0 bases, with 5 bases between the two germline ends. Here the CDR3 reads CASSLEMNTEAFF. The CDR3 nucleotides are TGTGCCAGCAGCTTGGAGATGAACACTGAAGCTTTCTTT.

This clone has just a few counts. Other DNA sequences in the sample encode the same CDR3. This sequence joins TRBV7-9 and TRBJ1-4; TRBD1 matches at 7 bases. CDR1 and CDR2 from the germline V gene are SEHNR and FQNEAQ (reference sequence). The V segment lost 3 bases and the J segment 8 bases; nucleotides outside the gene matches: 6. This CDR3 spans 14 amino acids. CDR3 loop: CASSLRQGGEKLFF. The CDR3 region has the DNA TGTGCCAGCAGCTTGAGACAGGGAGGGGAAAAACTGTTTTTT. Drawing the rest from reference TRBV7-9 and TRBJ1-4, the complete variable domain is DTGVSQNPRHKITKRGQNVTFRCDPISEHNRLYWYRQTLGQGPEFLTYFQNEAQLEKSRLLSDRFSAERPKGSFSTLEIQRTEQGDSAMYLCASSLRQGGEKLFFGSGTQLSVL.